The 21 T cell receptor beta chains below all came from one sample that was sequenced in a study of T cell clusters in autoimmune cytopenias. TRB was amplified from about 270 ng of peripheral blood genomic DNA per sample. One tube held mixed TRB-A and TRB-B primer pools for touch-down PCR. Reprocessing the multiplex PCR reads, TCRdb reports a single entry for every CDR3 protein and omits DNA. The ten most abundant clones cover 11% of a sample with over 2,500 distinct CDR3 sequences. The sequenced material came from peripheral blood. Receptors originate from a human donor with an autoimmune cytopenia or autoimmune hepatitis (not recorded which).

The CDR3 loop is CASSVGRGLYEQYF. The gene calls are TRBV4-3 and TRBJ2-7; TCRdb outputs TRBD1, but without DNA this stays unchecked. The CDR3 spans 14 residues. CDR1 and CDR2 from the germline V gene are LGHNA and YSLEER.

The chain combines TRBV11-2 with TRBJ2-5; the TRBD1 assignment by TCRdb is unverifiable without DNA. There are 13 residues in the CDR3. Germline CDR1 is SGHAT and CDR2 is FQNNGV. This CDR3 is CASSFEGGETQYF.

This clonotype is classed as medium-sized by frequency. The rearrangement joins TRBV5-1 to TRBJ1-1; checking the TCRdb D call of TRBD1 is not possible without DNA. Germline V CDR1 and CDR2: SGHRS, YFSETQ. The CDR3 length is 13 residues. The CDR3 loop reads CASSLTGNTEAFF. Full variable domain (remainder filled in from reference TRBV5-1 and TRBJ1-1): KAGVTQTPRYLIKTRGQQVTLSCSPISGHRSVSWYQQTPGQGLQFLFEYFSETQRNKGNFPGRFSGRQFSNSRSEMNVSTLELGDSALYLCASSLTGNTEAFFGQGTRLTVV.

Frequency places this clonotype as medium-sized. The V call is TRBV6-2 or TRBV6-3, the J call TRBJ2-2; without DNA, the TCRdb call of TRBD1 cannot be checked. CDR1 and CDR2 from the germline V gene are MNHEY and SVGEGT. This CDR3 is built from 15 residues. CDR3 protein: CASKRYRESTGELFF.

This clonotype counts as large (0.1 to 1%) by frequency. This chain joins TRBV29-1 and TRBJ2-7; TCRdb selects TRBD2, and the lack of DNA leaves this call unchecked. CDR3 length equals 13 residues. Germline CDR1 reads SQVTM; CDR2 reads ANQGSEA. The CDR3 sequence: CSVGGGEGYEQYF.

This clonotype is classed as medium-sized by frequency. The V call is TRBV20-1, the J call TRBJ2-7; TCRdb gives TRBD1 as the D gene, but with no DNA this cannot be confirmed. The CDR3 length is 13 residues. Germline V lookup: CDR1 DFQATT, CDR2 SNEGSKA (reference sequence). The CDR3 here is CSADLTGSYEQYF.

According to its frequency, this clonotype is medium-sized (0.01 to 0.1%). This chain uses TRBV18 with TRBJ2-3; as DNA is missing, the TRBD1 call by TCRdb cannot be tested. The germline V gene has CDR1 KGHSH and CDR2 LQKENI. This CDR3 spans 13 amino acids. The CDR3 protein is CASSPTGRDTQYF.

The rearrangement joins TRBV20-1 to TRBJ1-2; TCRdb proposes TRBD1, but this gene call is untestable without DNA. Looked up from germline, CDR1 is DFQATT and CDR2 is SNEGSKA (reference sequence). The CDR3 has 13 amino acids. This CDR3 reads CSARGQNNYGYTF.

Its frequency marks this clonotype as medium-sized. The chain uses TRBV6-2 or TRBV6-3 and TRBJ2-7; TCRdb's assignment of TRBD1 cannot be checked, as there is no DNA. The V gene's germline CDR1 is MNHEY and CDR2 SVGEGT. This CDR3 comprises 16 residues. CDR3 amino acids: CASSYDSGPHSYEQYF.

The chain's CDR3 is CASSFRGFKETQYF. The V call is TRBV7-2, the J call TRBJ2-5; TCRdb picks TRBD1, but there is no DNA to check that call. This CDR3 spans 14 amino acids. From germline, CDR1 is SGHTA and CDR2 FQGNSA.

This clonotype ranks as medium-sized in terms of frequency. This chain joins TRBV19 and TRBJ1-5; the TCRdb call, TRBD1, lacks DNA for checking. Per the germline V gene, CDR1 is LNHDA and CDR2 is SQIVND (reference sequence). This CDR3 has 17 residues. The CDR3 spells CASTDFGTEHSNQPQHF.

This clonotype is called medium-sized based on its frequency. The chain combines TRBV12-3 or TRBV12-4 with TRBJ2-1; TCRdb gives TRBD2 as the D gene, but with no DNA this cannot be confirmed. The CDR3 is made up of 18 amino acids. CDR3 amino acids: CASILGAGLAGGLNEQFF.

This clonotype registers large by frequency. The chain links TRBV29-1 to TRBJ1-2. Germline V lookup: CDR1 SQVTM, CDR2 ANQGSEA. This CDR3 has 13 residues. The CDR3 loop reads CSVDLRGGRRYTF.

The V gene is TRBV5-6, the J gene TRBJ1-1. The CDR3 covers 19 residues. Germline CDR1 reads SGHDT; CDR2 reads YYEEEE. The CDR3 protein is CASSHQGLAGSGAKSEAFF.

The rearrangement joins TRBV5-8 to TRBJ2-1; TCRdb indicates TRBD1, and absent DNA this call remains unverified. The CDR3 covers 17 residues. Germline V gene data show CDR1 as SGHTS and CDR2 as YDEGEE. Here the CDR3 reads CASSLEGVGPTYNEQFF. Full variable domain (outside the CDR3, taken from reference TRBV5-8 and TRBJ2-1): EAGVTQSPTHLIKTRGQQATLRCSPISGHTSVYWYQQALGLGLQFLLWYDEGEERNRGNFPPRFSGRQFPNYSSELNVNALELEDSALYLCASSLEGVGPTYNEQFFGPGTRLTVL.

The CDR3 region is CSAREGTNEKLFF. The chain is built from TRBV20-1 and TRBJ1-4. Looked up from germline, CDR1 is DFQATT and CDR2 is SNEGSKA (reference sequence). The CDR3 runs 13 residues.

By frequency, this clonotype registers medium-sized. This chain connects TRBV11-2 to TRBJ2-7; TCRdb lists TRBD2, though no DNA is available to test this call. Germline CDR1 is SGHAT and CDR2 is FQNNGV. The CDR3 consists of 15 residues. The CDR3 loop is CASSLISSGTYEQYF.

Considering frequency, this clonotype is medium-sized. The chain links TRBV30 to TRBJ1-2; the TCRdb D gene call, TRBD1, has no DNA to confirm it. Germline loops: CDR1 GTSNPN, CDR2 SVGIG (reference sequence). CDR3 length equals 13 residues. The CDR3: CAWRRTGGVRYTF.

This clonotype is identified as large (0.1 to 1%) from frequency. The chain has TRBV29-1 and TRBJ1-4; there is no DNA to check the TCRdb D call of TRBD1. Germline V gene lookup returns CDR1 SQVTM and CDR2 ANQGSEA. The CDR3 runs to 15 residues. CDR3 sequence reads: CSVAPSGGRGEKLFF.

Considering frequency, this clonotype is medium-sized (0.01 to 0.1%). The chain joins TRBV6-5 to TRBJ1-4; with no DNA, the TCRdb D assignment of TRBD1 cannot be verified. The CDR3 contains 14 residues. Looked up from germline, CDR1 is MNHEY and CDR2 is SVGAGI. The CDR3 sequence is CASSPFNQDEKLFF.

This clonotype is called medium-sized based on its frequency. The chain employs TRBV6-1 and TRBJ2-1; the D call from TCRdb, TRBD2, cannot be confirmed without DNA. Germline assignment: CDR1 MNHNS and CDR2 SASEGT. The length of the CDR3 is 15 residues. The CDR3 sequence: CASSAGTSGDNEQFF.